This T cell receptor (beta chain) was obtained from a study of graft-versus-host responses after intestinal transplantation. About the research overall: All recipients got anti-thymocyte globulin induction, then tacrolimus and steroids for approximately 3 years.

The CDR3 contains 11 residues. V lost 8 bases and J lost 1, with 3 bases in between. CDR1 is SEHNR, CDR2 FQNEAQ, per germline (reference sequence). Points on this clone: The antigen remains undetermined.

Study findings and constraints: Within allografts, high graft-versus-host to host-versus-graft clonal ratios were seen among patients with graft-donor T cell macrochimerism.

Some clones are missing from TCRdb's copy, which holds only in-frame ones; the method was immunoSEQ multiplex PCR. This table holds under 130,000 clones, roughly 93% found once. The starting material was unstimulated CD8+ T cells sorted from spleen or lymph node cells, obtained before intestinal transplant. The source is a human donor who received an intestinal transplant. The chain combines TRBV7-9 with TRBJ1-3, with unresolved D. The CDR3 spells CASGSGNTIYF. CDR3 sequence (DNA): TGTGCCAGCGGATCTGGAAACACCATATATTTT.